This passage covers 21 T cell receptor beta chains from one sample sequenced in a study of T cells after posttransplantation cyclophosphamide. The assay was immunoSEQ multiplex PCR, and TCRdb's table has in-frame clones only and misses some. The record shows roughly 35,000 clones for this sample, with no singletons present. Source material: PBMCs. The receptor source for this set is a girl between 10 and 17 years old in good health, CMV-negative, and a related stem cell transplant donor.

This clone appeared many times. This sequence joins TRBV5-1 and TRBJ2-1, with TRBD1 identical over 9 bases. V lost 1 base to trimming and J lost 5 bases; unmatched junction nucleotides: 4. The CDR3 runs to 15 residues. Looked up from germline, CDR1 is SGHRS and CDR2 is YFSETQ. Written as DNA, the CDR3 is TGCGCCAGCAGCTTGTTGGACAGGGGTAACAATGAGCAGTTCTTC. Protein product: CASSLLDRGNNEQFF.

This clone appeared many times. The CDR3 protein is CASSLMSTEAFF. As DNA, the CDR3 is TGCGCCAGCAGCTTGATGTCAACTGAAGCTTTCTTT. The chain combines TRBV5-1 with TRBJ1-1; D is unresolved. The CDR3 runs 12 residues. V lost 1 base and J lost 5, with 6 bases in between. Germline V gene sequence: CDR1 SGHRS, CDR2 YFSETQ.

This clone appeared many times. V is TRBV27 and J is TRBJ1-4, with 7 nucleotides matching TRBD1. V lost 5 bases and J lost 4; bases outside the gene matches: 7. Germline CDR1 is MNHEY and CDR2 is SMNVEV (reference sequence). This CDR3 has 15 amino acids. DNA for the CDR3: TGTGCCAGCAGTGCCTTGGGACAGCTTAATGAAAAACTGTTTTTT. It codes for CASSALGQLNEKLFF.

Only a few counts were recorded for this clone. The chain uses TRBV28 and TRBJ2-3; TRBD2 matches at 7 bases. CDR1 is MDHEN and CDR2 is SYDVKM in the germline V gene. The CDR3 spans 15 residues. The V segment lost 7 bases and the J segment 2 bases; nucleotides outside the gene matches: 9. CDR3 DNA sequence: TGTGCCAGCAAGGTCACTAGCGTTATCACAGATACGCAGTATTTT. Encoded protein: CASKVTSVITDTQYF.

This clone was detected ten times or more. The chain is built from TRBV29-1 and TRBJ1-1, with D hard to call. This CDR3 is 11 amino acids long. Germline V lookup: CDR1 SQVTM, CDR2 ANQGSEA. The V gene lost 5 bases and the J gene lost 5 bases, with 9 bases spanning the gap. CDR3 in DNA: TGCAGCGTTCAATGGGCAACTGAAGCTTTCTTT. As protein: CSVQWATEAFF.

At least ten counts were recorded for this clone. The chain employs TRBV19 and TRBJ1-5; a weak D match, TRBD1 (5 bases). V was clipped by 6 bases and J by 6 bases, with 12 bases between them. This CDR3 has 13 amino acids. Per germline, CDR1 LNHDA and CDR2 SQIVND (reference sequence). Written as DNA, the CDR3 is TGTGCCAGTAGGCCAGGGTTGTCTCAGCCCCAGCATTTT. As protein: CASRPGLSQPQHF.

Many counts were recorded for this clone. The genes are TRBV10-3 and TRBJ2-1, with TRBD1 matching 9 bases. Germline V lookup: CDR1 ENHRY, CDR2 SYGVKD. The CDR3 extends over 16 amino acids. Unmatched junction bases numbered 9, after V lost 3 bases and J lost 6 bases. The CDR3 protein is CAISDPPGTGRNEQFF. CDR3 nucleotides: TGTGCCATCAGTGACCCTCCGGGGACAGGGCGCAATGAGCAGTTCTTC.

This clone was picked up many times. The chain recombines TRBV7-9 with TRBJ1-2, with TRBD1 as a possible D gene (6 bases). Germline values: CDR1 SEHNR, CDR2 FQNEAQ (reference sequence). V lost 1 base and J 8 bases, leaving 11 bases between the germline ends. The CDR3 spans 13 residues. DNA of the CDR3: TGTGCCAGCAGCTTAGGCTGGGGGCAAGGCTACACCTTC. Its translation: CASSLGWGQGYTF.

Ten or more counts support this clone. The V gene is TRBV6-5, the J gene TRBJ1-6, with no clear D. CDR3 length: 15 residues. Germline loops: CDR1 MNHEY, CDR2 SVGAGI. V was shortened by 2 bases and J by 8 bases, with 13 bases between the two germline ends. The CDR3 coding sequence is TGTGCCAGCAGTTACGAACGTCCGGAGGATTCACCCCTCCACTTT. Amino acid sequence: CASSYERPEDSPLHF.

This clone was counted many times. The rearrangement links TRBV7-6 to TRBJ1-1; D unclear. CDR1 is SGHVS, CDR2 FNYEAQ, per germline. The CDR3 totals 16 residues. Trimming stripped 3 bases from V and 4 bases from J, with 18 bases between. CDR3 DNA: TGTGCCAGCAGCTTCAGTTCGGGAGCTTGGAGCACTGAAGCTTTCTTT. Amino acid sequence: CASSFSSGAWSTEAFF.

This clone was seen ten or more times. This sequence joins TRBV6-1 and TRBJ2-1; D remains unclear. CDR3 length: 12 residues. Germline CDR1 and CDR2: MNHNS and SASEGT. V lost 7 bases, J lost 12 bases, and 16 bases lay in between. CDR3: CASTRPDIMQFF. Here the CDR3 DNA reads TGTGCCAGCACTCGGCCCGACATTATGCAGTTCTTC.

The rearrangement links TRBV9 to TRBJ2-7; possibly TRBD1 for D (6 bases). Trimming left V 0 bases short and J 0 bases short, with 13 bases between. Per germline, CDR1 SGDLS and CDR2 YYNGEE. This CDR3 region has 16 residues. CDR3 DNA: TGTGCCAGCAGCGTAGGCTGGGGGCGTAGCTCCTACGAGCAGTACTTC. Translation: CASSVGWGRSSYEQYF. Looking up the rest from reference TRBV9 and TRBJ2-7 gives the full variable domain: DSGVTQTPKHLITATGQRVTLRCSPRSGDLSVYWYQQSLDQGLQFLIQYYNGEERAKGNILERFSAQQFPDLHSELNLSSLELGDSALYFCASSVGWGRSSYEQYFGPGTRLTVT.

The chain recombines TRBV7-9 with TRBJ2-1, with TRBD1 matching 7 bases. The V segment lost 5 bases and the J segment 4 bases; nucleotides outside the gene matches: 2. The CDR3 has 13 residues. Germline-derived CDR1 and CDR2 are SEHNR and FQNEAQ (reference sequence). For the CDR3, the DNA is TGTGCCAGCAGCCCGGGACAGTACAATGAGCAGTTCTTC. Amino acids: CASSPGQYNEQFF.

V and J are TRBV27 and TRBJ1-5; tentative D call: TRBD1 (5 bases). Germline-derived CDR1 and CDR2 are MNHEY and SMNVEV (reference sequence). The CDR3 length is 16 residues. Trimming removed 1 base from V and 3 bases from J, with 13 bases in between. The CDR3 nucleotides are TGTGCCAGCAGTTTATGGGGGGAAGGGCCCAATCAGCCCCAGCATTTT. Its translation is CASSLWGEGPNQPQHF.

This clone was counted between two and nine times. V is TRBV7-9 and J is TRBJ1-2; TRBD1 aligns across 7 bases. CDR1 and CDR2 from the germline V gene are SEHNR and FQNEAQ (reference sequence). V was pared by 1 base and J by 2 bases, with 4 bases of the junction left unmatched. This CDR3 has 15 residues. CDR3 DNA sequence: TGTGCCAGCAGCTTAGAAAGGGGGCACAACTATGGCTACACCTTC. This sequence encodes CASSLERGHNYGYTF.

This clone was seen ten or more times. The chain joins TRBV28 to TRBJ2-1; tentative D call: TRBD2 (5 bases). The V gene's germline CDR1 is MDHEN and CDR2 SYDVKM. With 6 bases removed from V and 6 bases from J, the gap between germline ends came to 12 bases. The CDR3 length is 13 residues. The CDR3 protein is CASRGTGINEQFF. The CDR3 DNA follows: TGTGCCAGCAGGGGAACGGGGATCAATGAGCAGTTCTTC.

This clone was seen a handful of times. This chain uses TRBV9 with TRBJ2-2; D call uncertain. Germline V gene lookup returns CDR1 SGDLS and CDR2 YYNGEE. With 4 bases removed from V and 0 bases from J, the gap between germline ends came to 16 bases. The CDR3 contains 17 residues. Here the CDR3 reads CASSPRGPSSNTGELFF. For the CDR3, the DNA is TGTGCCAGCAGCCCCCGCGGTCCAAGTTCGAACACCGGGGAGCTGTTTTTT.

This clone was seen only a few times. The genes are TRBV12-2 and TRBJ1-2; the table's D call TRBD1 went unverified against the DNA. TRBV12-2 is deemed a pseudogene. The CDR3 length is 16 residues. The CDR3 here is CASRLPEYDRRYGYTF. CDR3 nucleotide sequence: TGTGCAAGTCGCTTACCGGAGTACGACAGGCGCTATGGCTACACCTTC.

The chain employs TRBV5-1 and TRBJ2-5; 7 bases map to TRBD2. This CDR3 is built from 14 residues. Looked up from germline, CDR1 is SGHRS and CDR2 is YFSETQ. Unmatched junction bases numbered 5, after V lost 0 bases and J lost 6 bases. Here the CDR3 DNA reads TGCGCCAGCAGCTTGGTAGCGGGCCAGCAGACCCAGTACTTC. Protein sequence: CASSLVAGQQTQYF. Variable domain in full (rest from reference TRBV5-1 and TRBJ2-5): KAGVTQTPRYLIKTRGQQVTLSCSPISGHRSVSWYQQTPGQGLQFLFEYFSETQRNKGNFPGRFSGRQFSNSRSEMNVSTLELGDSALYLCASSLVAGQQTQYFGPGTRLLVL.

This clone occurred a few times. The J gene is TRBJ1-6, the V gene TRBV19; no firm D call. Germline lookup yields CDR1 LNHDA and CDR2 SQIVND (reference sequence). Trimming removed 8 bases at V and 15 bases at J, with 17 bases between. CDR3 length: 12 amino acids. The CDR3 DNA sequence: TGTGCCAGTCGGCACACGAGGGATAACCTCCACTTT. Amino acid sequence: CASRHTRDNLHF.

Points on this clone: Sequence at one end of the junction differs from germline and may be a read error. Other DNA sequences in this specimen translate into the identical CDR3. J is TRBJ1-5 and V is TRBV28; D unresolved. The CDR3 extends over 13 amino acids. CDR1 MDHEN and CDR2 SYDVKM come from the germline V gene. The CDR3 DNA follows: TGTGCCAGTAGTTTACGGAGGGATCAGCCCCAGCATTTT. Protein sequence: CASSLRRDQPQHF.